The clone carrying this T cell receptor (beta chain) occurred a few times. The target antigen is unknown. Described time point: cycle 4 day 1 (C4D1), after 6 weeks of nivolumab. All patients experienced relapse after autologous stem cell transplantation, and brentuximab vedotin exposure was variable. The CDR3 covers 14 residues. V lost 3 bases to trimming and J lost 2 bases; unmatched junction nucleotides: 2. CDR1 and CDR2 from the germline V gene are SGHRS and YFSETQ. Sequencing was performed with immunoSEQ multiplex PCR; in TCRdb, only in-frame clones are kept and a portion is missing. The table includes more than 40,000 clones, just under 80% detected once. The data originate from a study of PD-1 blockade in classical Hodgkin lymphoma. Whole-study context: Nivolumab dosed at 3 mg/kg went to patients intravenously every 2 weeks.

Study-level points and caveats: Compared with baseline, CD4+ but not CD8+ TCR diversity had risen significantly by C4D1. At baseline, newly diagnosed patients reportedly showed less TCR diversity than healthy donors. Baseline diversity resembling that of newly diagnosed patients was seen in complete responders.

The specimen comprised peripheral blood mononuclear cells (PBMCs), sampled before the fourth cycle of nivolumab. The rearrangement links TRBV5-1 to TRBJ1-2; 9 nucleotides align to TRBD1. The TCR was taken from a human donor with classical Hodgkin lymphoma. The CDR3 bases are TGCGCCAGCAGCTCCGGGACAGGGAACTATGGCTACACCTTC. Its protein is CASSSGTGNYGYTF.